This is a list of T cell receptor beta chains from one sample in a study of blood T cell repertoires in COVID-19. Measured with immunoSEQ multiplex PCR; TCRdb has only the in-frame clones, and not every one. The data show over 100,000 clones, around 80% seen once. The sequenced sample consisted of peripheral blood. The receptors shown here come from a woman aged 80 or older with acute or convalescent COVID-19. Both conserved end residues are part of each CDR3. The D gene is left open where the match is weak. Part of the rows lack a size; the others show once, few, many or a class for expanded clones.

-	16	TRBV21-1	TRBJ2-4	-	TGTGTAGAGACTAGCCCTGAAGCTAATCACAAAAACATTCAGTACTTC	CVETSPEANHKNIQYF
-	16	TRBV11-2	TRBJ1-1	TRBD1	TGTGCCAGCAGCTTCTCCGGGACAGGAATGAACACTGAAGCTTTCTTT	CASSFSGTGMNTEAFF
-	15	TRBV5-1	TRBJ1-2	-	TGCGCCAGCAGCACCAGGGGTCTAGGGGACTATGGCTACACCTTC	CASSTRGLGDYGYTF
-	17	TRBV3-1/TRBV3-2	TRBJ2-3	-	TGTGCCAGCAGCCAAGATCTGGGGGGGCAAGGATCAGATACGCAGTATTTT	CASSQDLGGQGSDTQYF
few	14	TRBV5-5	TRBJ1-1	TRBD1	TGTGCCAGCAGCAAAGGGACAGAAGAGATTGAAGCTTTCTTT	CASSKGTEEIEAFF
-	14	TRBV18	TRBJ2-7	-	TGTGCCAGCTCACCATCCACCAGAACGTACGAGCAGTACTTC	CASSPSTRTYEQYF
-	15	TRBV3-1/TRBV3-2	TRBJ2-3	TRBD2	TGTGCCAGCAGCCTTAGCGGGAGAACATCAGATACGCAGTATTTT	CASSLSGRTSDTQYF
-	14	TRBV28	TRBJ1-4	-	TGTGCCAGCAGTTTATCACTCCTGAATGAAAAACTGTTTTTT	CASSLSLLNEKLFF
-	16	TRBV5-1	TRBJ1-3	-	TGCGCCAGCAGCTTACAGGGTATCGACAGTGGAAACACCATATATTTT	CASSLQGIDSGNTIYF
-	15	TRBV7-2	TRBJ1-5	TRBD1	TGTGCCAGCAGCTCTCGGACAGGGGGCAATCAGCCCCAGCATTTT	CASSSRTGGNQPQHF
-	13	TRBV12-3/TRBV12-4	TRBJ2-3	-	TGTGCCAGCAGTCTCAGGGGCACAGATACGCAGTATTTT	CASSLRGTDTQYF
-	13	TRBV6-6	TRBJ2-5	-	TGTGCCAGCTGTGACAGTTCCCAAGAGACCCAGTACTTC	CASCDSSQETQYF
-	14	TRBV27	TRBJ1-1	-	TGTGCCAGCAGTCGGACACCAGGGTACACTGAAGCTTTCTTT	CASSRTPGYTEAFF
-	13	TRBV4-3	TRBJ1-1	-	TGCGCCAGCAGCCAAAGGGTCACTGGACAGTCCCTCTTT	CASSQRVTGQSLF
-	14	TRBV19	TRBJ1-2	-	TGTGCCAGTAGTATAGATCGGGGGGATTATGGCTACACCTTC	CASSIDRGDYGYTF
-	15	TRBV10-2	TRBJ1-6	TRBD1	TGCGCCAGCAGTGGCACAGGGGTGGGAAATTCACCCCTCCACTTT	CASSGTGVGNSPLHF
-	14	TRBV19	TRBJ2-3	-	TGTGCCAGTAAGCCGAGCCGAAGCACAGATACGCAGTATTTT	CASKPSRSTDTQYF
-	18	TRBV9	TRBJ2-7	TRBD1	TGTGCCAGCAGCGTAGTACCGGGGCCGGGACAGGGTGAAGACGAGCAGTACTTC	CASSVVPGPGQGEDEQYF
-	17	TRBV5-8	TRBJ2-7	TRBD2	TGTGCCAGCAGCGTAACAGGGAGGCGCGGGAGGAAGAACGAGCAGTACTTC	CASSVTGRRGRKNEQYF
-	15	TRBV19	TRBJ1-5	TRBD1	TGTGCCAGTAGTTCTCGACAGGGGGGCAATCAGCCCCAGCATTTT	CASSSRQGGNQPQHF
-	13	TRBV30	TRBJ1-5	-	TGTGCCTGGAGTACCGGGGATAATCAGCCCCAGCATTTT	CAWSTGDNQPQHF
once	17	TRBV9	TRBJ2-7	TRBD2	TGTGCCAGCAGCGCAAGATCCGGGACTAGCGATCCGGACGAGCAGTACTTC	CASSARSGTSDPDEQYF
-	16	TRBV5-1	TRBJ2-7	-	TGCGCCAGCAGCTTGGAAGGGGGAGTCAAGCCCTACGAGCAGTACTTC	CASSLEGGVKPYEQYF
-	15	TRBV5-4	TRBJ2-3	TRBD1	TGTGCCAGCAGCACCGACAGGGGGGCCACAGATACGCAGTATTTT	CASSTDRGATDTQYF
-	13	TRBV29-1	TRBJ1-2	TRBD1	TGCAGCGTTGGGACAGGGGGCAACTATGGCTACACCTTC	CSVGTGGNYGYTF
once	14	TRBV4-2	TRBJ2-2	-	TGTGCCTCCGAGAGGGGGACGAACACCGGGGAGCTGTTTTTT	CASERGTNTGELFF
-	15	TRBV7-2	TRBJ2-2	TRBD2	TGTGCCAGCAGCTCCCTAGCGGGCGGCACCGGGGAGCTGTTTTTT	CASSSLAGGTGELFF
-	16	TRBV4-2	TRBJ2-1	-	TGTGCCAGCAGTGACCGACTAGCAGGGGACGGGGATGAGCAGTTCTTC	CASSDRLAGDGDEQFF
-	14	TRBV5-5	TRBJ1-4	TRBD1	TGTGCCAGCAGCTTAGGACAGGGGTTTGAAAAACTGTTTTTT	CASSLGQGFEKLFF
-	14	TRBV5-1	TRBJ2-1	TRBD1	TGCGCCAGCAGCGAGGACAGGGGGCGGAATGAGCAGTTCTTC	CASSEDRGRNEQFF
-	19	TRBV5-4	TRBJ2-3	TRBD2	TGTGCCAGCAGCCCTCAGGGCTGGCTGGAGCGGGGTAGCACAGATACGCAGTATTTT	CASSPQGWLERGSTDTQYF
once	14	TRBV5-1	TRBJ1-1	-	TGCGCCAGCCAGAGGGCCGGACCGAACACTGAAGCTTTCTTT	CASQRAGPNTEAFF
once	15	TRBV7-6	TRBJ1-6	-	TGTGCCAGCAGCTTAACAAGAAACTATAATTCACCCCTCCACTTT	CASSLTRNYNSPLHF
-	14	TRBV19	TRBJ1-3	-	TGTGCCAGTAGGCCTCAGGACTCTGGAAACACCATATATTTT	CASRPQDSGNTIYF
-	15	TRBV6-5	TRBJ2-5	-	TGTGCCAGCGGGTATAGAGGTGAGAGCCAAGAGACCCAGTACTTC	CASGYRGESQETQYF
-	16	TRBV24-1	TRBJ2-1	TRBD1	TGTGCCACCAGTGATGTGGACAGGGGCCCCTACAATGAGCAGTTCTTC	CATSDVDRGPYNEQFF
-	18	TRBV5-6	TRBJ1-6	TRBD1	TGTGCCAGCAGCCCGAGGACAGGGCGTTTCAAAAATAATTCACCCCTCCACTTT	CASSPRTGRFKNNSPLHF
-	15	TRBV19	TRBJ1-5	TRBD1	TGTGCCAGTAGCACTACAGGGGACGGCAATCAGCCCCAGCATTTT	CASSTTGDGNQPQHF
-	16	TRBV27	TRBJ2-6	-	TGTGCCAGCAGTTTTTTGGGGGCGCAAGGGGCCAACGTCCTGACTTTC	CASSFLGAQGANVLTF
-	18	TRBV5-1	TRBJ2-5	TRBD2	TGCGCCAGCAGCTTGGCCAGAGGGAGCTGGGGAGGGTCCGAGACCCAGTACTTC	CASSLARGSWGGSETQYF
-	13	TRBV4-3	TRBJ2-3	-	TGCGCCAGCAGCCAAGCCTCGGGAGATACGCAGTATTTT	CASSQASGDTQYF
-	15	TRBV5-1	TRBJ1-2	-	TGCGCCAGCAGCTTAGATGGCAGGGGAAACTATGGCTACACCTTC	CASSLDGRGNYGYTF
-	16	TRBV4-1	TRBJ1-1	-	TGCGCCAGCAGCCAAGCAGAGATGAGGATGAACACTGAAGCTTTCTTT	CASSQAEMRMNTEAFF
few	14	TRBV2	TRBJ1-2	-	TGTGCCAGCAGTCGGGCTGAGGGAGGCTATGGCTACACCTTC	CASSRAEGGYGYTF
few	18	TRBV6-2/TRBV6-3	TRBJ2-7	-	TGTGCCAGCAGTTACTCTTCCCGTGCGGGACTCAATACCTACGAGCAGTACTTC	CASSYSSRAGLNTYEQYF
-	17	TRBV9	TRBJ1-3	TRBD1	TGTGCCAGCAGCGTAGGGTTGGCAGGGGGGCTAGGGAACACCATATATTTT	CASSVGLAGGLGNTIYF
-	14	TRBV7-2	TRBJ1-2	TRBD1	TGTGCCAGCAGCTTCCGGGACAGGGGCTATGGCTACACCTTC	CASSFRDRGYGYTF
-	13	TRBV10-3	TRBJ2-5	-	TGTGCCATCAGTGAAGAGGGAAGAGAGACCCAGTACTTC	CAISEEGRETQYF